The 8 T cell receptor beta chains in this list originate from one sample, sequenced in a study of response to subunit inactivated influenza vaccine. MiXCR, run by TCRdb on the RT-PCR reads, gives a single entry per CDR3 protein. The sample shows around 300,000 distinct CDR3 sequences, about 20% of them seen only once. Sequenced material: PBMCs from blood, taken less than 22 months after vaccination. These receptors all stem from a man between 50 and 75 years old who received an inactivated influenza vaccine.

This clonotype was observed a few times. The CDR3 coding sequence is TGTGCCAGCAGCCTCTCGACAGGAACCTCCGAGCAGTACTTC. Encoded protein: CASSLSTGTSEQYF. The chain recombines TRBV7-6 with TRBJ2-7; a weak D match, TRBD1 (6 bases). The length of the CDR3 is 14 residues. Deletions cut 5 bases from V and 6 bases from J, with 17 bases between. Germline CDR1 reads SGHVS; CDR2 reads FNYEAQ.

This clonotype has ten or more counts. This chain links TRBV20-1 with TRBJ1-5; a possible D gene is TRBD1 (5 bases). Deletions cut 4 bases from V and 3 bases from J, with 13 bases between. The CDR3 is made up of 14 amino acids. Per germline, CDR1 DFQATT and CDR2 SNEGSKA (reference sequence). DNA of the CDR3: TGCAGTGCTATACTTTCCAGGGACAATCAGCCCCAGCATTTT. Protein sequence: CSAILSRDNQPQHF.

The rearrangement links TRBV12-3 or TRBV12-4 to TRBJ2-2; 8 bases agree with TRBD2. V shed 3 bases, J shed 5 bases, and the junction held 2 bases outside the gene matches. The CDR3 extends over 14 amino acids. For the CDR3, the DNA is TGTGCCAGCAGTTTTAGCGGGACTACCGGGGAGCTGTTTTTT. Translated, it gives CASSFSGTTGELFF.

This clonotype showed up many times. The genes are TRBV7-9 and TRBJ1-3; D might be TRBD1 (6 bases). Trimming stripped 3 bases from V and 0 bases from J, with 9 bases between. This CDR3 region has 15 residues. Germline V gene data show CDR1 as SEHNR and CDR2 as FQNEAQ (reference sequence). CDR3: CASSFTGHSGNTIYF. The DNA for the CDR3 is TGTGCCAGCAGCTTTACAGGGCACTCTGGAAACACCATATATTTT.

V gene TRBV19 combines with J gene TRBJ2-1; D is ambiguous. Deletions cut 1 base from V and 2 bases from J, with 12 bases between. Germline CDR1 reads LNHDA; CDR2 reads SQIVND (reference sequence). The CDR3 spans 16 residues. This CDR3 is CASSIVPSGPYNEQFF. As DNA, the CDR3 is TGTGCCAGTAGTATAGTCCCCAGTGGACCCTACAATGAGCAGTTCTTC.

The table lists this clonotype with a few counts. V gene TRBV5-1 combines with J gene TRBJ1-4, with TRBD1 matching over 7 bases. V lost 3 bases and J lost 0; bases outside the gene matches: 5. CDR3 length: 16 residues. The germline V gene encodes CDR1 SGHRS and CDR2 YFSETQ. CDR3 DNA: TGCGCCAGCAGCTGGGACAGCCTCTCAACTAATGAAAAACTGTTTTTT. Amino acids: CASSWDSLSTNEKLFF.

This chain connects TRBV7-2 to TRBJ1-2; no firm D call. V was clipped by 2 bases and J by 0 bases, with 4 bases between them. The CDR3 is 13 amino acids. The V gene's germline CDR1 is SGHTA and CDR2 FQGNSA. CDR3 region: CASSLNSNYGYTF. The CDR3 coding sequence is TGTGCCAGCAGCTTAAATTCTAACTATGGCTACACCTTC.

The chain links TRBV11-3 to TRBJ2-2; D is uncertain. CDR1 SGHNT and CDR2 YENEEA come from the germline V gene. The CDR3 is 14 amino acids. Trimming took 5 bases from V and 3 from J, leaving 10 bases between them. CDR3 amino acids: CASSRSHDTGELFF. As DNA, the CDR3 is TGTGCCAGCAGCCGCAGTCATGACACCGGGGAGCTGTTTTTT.